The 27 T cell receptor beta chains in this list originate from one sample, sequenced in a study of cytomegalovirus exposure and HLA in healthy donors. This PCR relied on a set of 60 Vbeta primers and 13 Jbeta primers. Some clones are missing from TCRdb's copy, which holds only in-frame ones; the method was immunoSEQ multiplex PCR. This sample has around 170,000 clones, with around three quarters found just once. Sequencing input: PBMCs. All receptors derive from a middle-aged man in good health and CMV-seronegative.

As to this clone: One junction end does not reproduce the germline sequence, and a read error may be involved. The CDR3 loop is CAWSKTGLAKNSQYF. For the CDR3, the DNA is TGTGCCTGGAGTAAGACAGGGCTAGCCAAAAACAGTCAGTACTTC. The J gene is TRBJ2-4, the V gene TRBV30, with 7 bases that match TRBD1. The CDR3 spans 15 residues. CDR1 GTSNPN and CDR2 SVGIG come from the germline V gene (reference sequence).

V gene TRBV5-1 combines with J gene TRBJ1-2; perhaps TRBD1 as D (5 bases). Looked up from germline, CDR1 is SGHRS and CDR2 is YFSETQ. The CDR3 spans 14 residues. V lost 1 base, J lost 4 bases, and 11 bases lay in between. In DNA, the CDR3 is TGCGCCAGCAGCTTGCAGACAGACCTCTATGGCTACACCTTC. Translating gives CASSLQTDLYGYTF.

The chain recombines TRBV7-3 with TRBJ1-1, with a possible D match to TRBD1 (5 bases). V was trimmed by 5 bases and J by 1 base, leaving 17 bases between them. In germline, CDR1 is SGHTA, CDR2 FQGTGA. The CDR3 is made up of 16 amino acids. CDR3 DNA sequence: TGTGCCAGCAGCCCGTACAGGATAAGGAGGAACACTGAAGCTTTCTTT. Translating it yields CASSPYRIRRNTEAFF. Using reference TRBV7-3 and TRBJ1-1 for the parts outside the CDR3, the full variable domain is GAGVSQTPSNKVTEKGKYVELRCDPISGHTALYWYRQSLGQGPEFLIYFQGTGAADDSGLPNDRFFAVRPEGSVSTLKIQRTERGDSAVYLCASSPYRIRRNTEAFFGQGTRLTVV.

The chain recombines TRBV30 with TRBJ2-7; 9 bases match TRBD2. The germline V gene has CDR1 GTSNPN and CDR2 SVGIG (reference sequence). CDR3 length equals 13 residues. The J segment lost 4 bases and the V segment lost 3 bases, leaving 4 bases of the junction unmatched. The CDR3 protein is CAWSGGRGYEQYV. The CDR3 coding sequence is TGTGCCTGGAGCGGCGGGAGGGGGTACGAGCAGTACGTC.

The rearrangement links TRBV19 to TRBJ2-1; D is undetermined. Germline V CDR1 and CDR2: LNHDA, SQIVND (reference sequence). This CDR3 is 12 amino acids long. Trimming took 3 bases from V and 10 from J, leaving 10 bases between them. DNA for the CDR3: TGTGCCAGTAGTATGCTATCCCGGGAGCAGTTCTTC. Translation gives CASSMLSREQFF.

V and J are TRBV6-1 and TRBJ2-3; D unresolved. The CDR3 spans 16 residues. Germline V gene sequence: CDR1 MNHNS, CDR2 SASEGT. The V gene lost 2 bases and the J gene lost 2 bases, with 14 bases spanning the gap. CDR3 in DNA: TGTGCCAGCAGTGAATTCTGGCAGAAGTTCACAGATACGCAGTATTTT. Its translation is CASSEFWQKFTDTQYF.

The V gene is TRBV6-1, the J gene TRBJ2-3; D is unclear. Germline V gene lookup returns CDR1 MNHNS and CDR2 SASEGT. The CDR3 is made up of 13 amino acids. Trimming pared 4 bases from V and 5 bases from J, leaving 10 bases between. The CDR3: CASSGRPLDTQYF. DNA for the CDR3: TGTGCCAGCAGTGGGAGACCCCTAGATACGCAGTATTTT.

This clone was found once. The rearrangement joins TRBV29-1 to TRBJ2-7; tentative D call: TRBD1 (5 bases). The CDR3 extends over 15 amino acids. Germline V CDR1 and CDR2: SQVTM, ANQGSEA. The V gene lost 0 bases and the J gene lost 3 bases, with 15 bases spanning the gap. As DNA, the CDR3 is TGCAGCGTTGAAGATCCTATGCCAGGGCGCTACGAGCAGTACTTC. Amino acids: CSVEDPMPGRYEQYF.

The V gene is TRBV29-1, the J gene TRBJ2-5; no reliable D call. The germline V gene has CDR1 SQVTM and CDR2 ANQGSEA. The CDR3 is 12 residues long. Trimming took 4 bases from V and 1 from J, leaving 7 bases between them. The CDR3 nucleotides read TGCAGCGTTGTGGTAGCCCAAGAGACCCAGTACTTC. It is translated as CSVVVAQETQYF.

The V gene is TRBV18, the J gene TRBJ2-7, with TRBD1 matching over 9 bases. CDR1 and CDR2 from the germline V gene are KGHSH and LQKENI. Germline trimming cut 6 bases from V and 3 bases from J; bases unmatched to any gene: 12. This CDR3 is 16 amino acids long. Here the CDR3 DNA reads TGTGCCAGCTCCCTGGGACAGGGAATCTCGGGCTACGAGCAGTACTTC. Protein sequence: CASSLGQGISGYEQYF.

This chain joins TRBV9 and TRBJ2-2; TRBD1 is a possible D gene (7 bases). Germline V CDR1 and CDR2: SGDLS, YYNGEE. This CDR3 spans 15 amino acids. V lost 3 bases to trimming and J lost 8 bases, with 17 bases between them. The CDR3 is CASSAPGEGAGELFF. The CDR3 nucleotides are TGTGCCAGCAGCGCCCCGGGAGAGGGGGCGGGGGAGCTGTTTTTT.

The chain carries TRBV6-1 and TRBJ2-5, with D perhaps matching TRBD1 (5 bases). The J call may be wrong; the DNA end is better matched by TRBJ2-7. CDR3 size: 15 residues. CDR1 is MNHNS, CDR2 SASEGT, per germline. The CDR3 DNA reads TGTGCCAGCAGTCACCCTTGGGGCGGTGTCTACGAGCAGTACTTC. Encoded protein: CASSHPWGGVYEQYF.

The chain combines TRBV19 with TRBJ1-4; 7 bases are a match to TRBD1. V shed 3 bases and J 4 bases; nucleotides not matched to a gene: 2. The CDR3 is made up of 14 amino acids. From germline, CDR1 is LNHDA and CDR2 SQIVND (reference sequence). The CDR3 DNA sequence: TGTGCCAGTAGTATGACAGGGCGTAATGAAAAACTGTTTTTT. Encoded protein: CASSMTGRNEKLFF.

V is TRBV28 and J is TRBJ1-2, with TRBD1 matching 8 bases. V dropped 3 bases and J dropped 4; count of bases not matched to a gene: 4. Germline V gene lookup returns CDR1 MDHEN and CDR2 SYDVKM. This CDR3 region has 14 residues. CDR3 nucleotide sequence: TGTGCCAGCAGTTTCTCCAGGGGGCTCTATGGCTACACCTTC. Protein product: CASSFSRGLYGYTF.

This CDR3 is CSVWADSGNTIYF. CDR3 coding DNA: TGCAGCGTTTGGGCCGACTCTGGAAACACCATATATTTT. The chain couples TRBV29-1 to TRBJ1-3; no clear D gene. V was shortened by 5 bases and J by 0 bases, with 8 bases between the two germline ends. The CDR3 is made up of 13 amino acids. In germline, CDR1 is SQVTM, CDR2 ANQGSEA.

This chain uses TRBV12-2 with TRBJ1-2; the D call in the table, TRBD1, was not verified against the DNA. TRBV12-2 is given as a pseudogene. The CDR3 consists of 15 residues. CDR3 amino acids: CASRESHRDDYGYTF. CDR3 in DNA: TGTGCAAGTCGCGAAAGCCACAGGGATGACTATGGCTACACCTTC.

The CDR3: CASSLRGTSYNEQFF. DNA for the CDR3: TGTGCCAGCAGCTTACGGGGGACCTCCTACAATGAGCAGTTCTTC. The J gene is TRBJ2-1, the V gene TRBV11-2; tentatively, D is TRBD2 (6 bases). Germline CDR1 and CDR2: SGHAT and FQNNGV. The CDR3 contains 15 residues. Between the trimmed V and J ends, which lost 2 bases and 0 bases, there was a span of 8 bases. The full variable domain, in which reference TRBV11-2 and TRBJ2-1 provide the parts outside the CDR3, is EAGVAQSPRYKIIEKRQSVAFWCNPISGHATLYWYQQILGQGPKLLIQFQNNGVVDDSQLPKDRFSAERLKGVDSTLKIQPAKLEDSAVYLCASSLRGTSYNEQFFGPGTRLTVL.

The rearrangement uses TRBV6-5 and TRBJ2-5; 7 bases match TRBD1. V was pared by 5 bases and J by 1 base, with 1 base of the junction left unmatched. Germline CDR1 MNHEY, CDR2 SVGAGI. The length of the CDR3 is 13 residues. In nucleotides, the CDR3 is TGTGCCAGCAGTCGGGACAGCCAAGAGACCCAGTACTTC. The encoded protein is CASSRDSQETQYF.

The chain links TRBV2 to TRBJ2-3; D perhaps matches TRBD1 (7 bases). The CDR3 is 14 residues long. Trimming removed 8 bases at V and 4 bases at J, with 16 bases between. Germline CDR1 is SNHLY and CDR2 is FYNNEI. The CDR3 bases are TGTGCCAGCCAAACCCCAGGGGGGCCAGATACGCAGTATTTT. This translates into CASQTPGGPDTQYF.

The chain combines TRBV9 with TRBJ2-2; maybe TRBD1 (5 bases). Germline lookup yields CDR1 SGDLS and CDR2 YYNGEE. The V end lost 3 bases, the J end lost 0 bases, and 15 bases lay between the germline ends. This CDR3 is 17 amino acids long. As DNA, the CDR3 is TGTGCCAGCAGCGCTAGGGGAAAGGGGACGAACACCGGGGAGCTGTTTTTT. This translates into CASSARGKGTNTGELFF.

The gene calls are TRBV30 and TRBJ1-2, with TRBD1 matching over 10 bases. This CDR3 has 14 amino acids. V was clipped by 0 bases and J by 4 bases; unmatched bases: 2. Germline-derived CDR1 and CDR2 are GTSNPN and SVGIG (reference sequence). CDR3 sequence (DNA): TGTGCCTGGAGTGTGGGACAGGGGTTCTATGGCTACACCTTC. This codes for CAWSVGQGFYGYTF.

CDR3 sequence reads: CASSGGDRGNEQFF. CDR3 in DNA: TGCGCCAGCAGTGGTGGGGACAGGGGTAATGAGCAGTTCTTC. The chain uses TRBV10-1 and TRBJ2-1, with 10 bases lining up with TRBD1. The CDR3 sequence is 14 residues long. With V trimmed by 4 bases and J by 7 bases, 4 bases remained unmatched. Germline V lookup: CDR1 WNHNN, CDR2 SYGVQD (reference sequence).

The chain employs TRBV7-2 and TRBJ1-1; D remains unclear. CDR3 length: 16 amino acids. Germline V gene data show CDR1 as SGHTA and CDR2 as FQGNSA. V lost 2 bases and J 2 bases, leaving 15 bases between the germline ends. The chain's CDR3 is CASSLSGNTRNTEAFF. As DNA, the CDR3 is TGTGCCAGCAGCTTATCGGGCAACACTAGAAACACTGAAGCTTTCTTT.

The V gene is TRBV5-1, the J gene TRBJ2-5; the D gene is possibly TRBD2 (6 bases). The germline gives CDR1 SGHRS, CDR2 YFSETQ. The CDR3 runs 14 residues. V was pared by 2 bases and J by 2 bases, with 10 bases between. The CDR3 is CASSLRTTQETQYF. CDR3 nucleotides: TGCGCCAGCAGCTTACGGACTACGCAAGAGACCCAGTACTTC.

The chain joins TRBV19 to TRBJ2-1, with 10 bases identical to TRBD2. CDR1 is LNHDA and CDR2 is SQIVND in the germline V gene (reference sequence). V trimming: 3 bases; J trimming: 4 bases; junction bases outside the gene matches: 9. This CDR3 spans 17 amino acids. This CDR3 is CASSIPASGSGYNEQFF. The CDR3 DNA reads TGTGCCAGTAGTATCCCCGCTAGCGGGAGTGGGTACAATGAGCAGTTCTTC.

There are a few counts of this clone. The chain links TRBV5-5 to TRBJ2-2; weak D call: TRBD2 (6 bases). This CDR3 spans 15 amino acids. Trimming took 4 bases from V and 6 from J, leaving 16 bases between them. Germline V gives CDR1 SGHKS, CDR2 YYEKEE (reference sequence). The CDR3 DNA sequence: TGTGCCAGCAGCGGCCGGGGGAGAGGGGCCGGGGAGCTGTTTTTT. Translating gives CASSGRGRGAGELFF. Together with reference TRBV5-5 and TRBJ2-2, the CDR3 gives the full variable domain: DAGVTQSPTHLIKTRGQQVTLRCSPISGHKSVSWYQQVLGQGPQFIFQYYEKEERGRGNFPDRFSARQFPNYSSELNVNALLLGDSALYLCASSGRGRGAGELFFGEGSRLTVL.

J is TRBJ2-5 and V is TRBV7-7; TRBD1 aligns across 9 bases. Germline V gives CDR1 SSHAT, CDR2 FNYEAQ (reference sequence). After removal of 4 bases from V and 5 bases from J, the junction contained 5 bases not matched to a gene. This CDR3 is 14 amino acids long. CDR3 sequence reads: CASSSPQGAETQYF. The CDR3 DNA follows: TGTGCCAGCAGCTCCCCACAGGGGGCTGAGACCCAGTACTTC. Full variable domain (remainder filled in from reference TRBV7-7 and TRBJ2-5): GAGVSQSPRYKVTKRGQDVTLRCDPISSHATLYWYQQALGQGPEFLTYFNYEAQPDKSGLPSDRFSAERPEGSISTLTIQRTEQRDSAMYRCASSSPQGAETQYFGPGTRLLVL.